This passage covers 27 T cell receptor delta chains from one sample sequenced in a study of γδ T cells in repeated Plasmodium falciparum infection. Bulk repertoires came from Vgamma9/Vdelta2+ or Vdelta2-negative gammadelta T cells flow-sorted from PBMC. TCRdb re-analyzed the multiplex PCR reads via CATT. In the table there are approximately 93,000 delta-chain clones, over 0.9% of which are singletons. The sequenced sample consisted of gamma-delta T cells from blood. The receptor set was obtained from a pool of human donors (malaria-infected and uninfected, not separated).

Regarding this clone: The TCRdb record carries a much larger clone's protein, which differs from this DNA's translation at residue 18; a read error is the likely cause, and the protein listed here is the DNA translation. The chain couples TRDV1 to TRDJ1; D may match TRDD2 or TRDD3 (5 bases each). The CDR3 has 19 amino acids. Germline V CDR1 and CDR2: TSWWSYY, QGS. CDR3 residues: CALGELGIPTELGRSKLTF. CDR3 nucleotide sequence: TGTGCTCTTGGGGAACTCGGGATCCCTACCGAATTAGGAAGGAGTAAACTCACCTTT.

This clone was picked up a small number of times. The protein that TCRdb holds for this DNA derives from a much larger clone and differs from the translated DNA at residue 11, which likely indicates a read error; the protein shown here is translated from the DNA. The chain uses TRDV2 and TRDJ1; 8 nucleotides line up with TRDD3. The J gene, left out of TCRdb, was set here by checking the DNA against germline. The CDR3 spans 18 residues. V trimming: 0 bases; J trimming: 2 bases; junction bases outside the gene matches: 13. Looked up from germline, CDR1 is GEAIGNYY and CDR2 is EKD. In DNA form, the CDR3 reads TGTGCCTGTGACACCGTAGGGAAGGGGGATATGTCGACCGATAAACTCATCTTT. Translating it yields CACDTVGKGDMSTDKLIF.

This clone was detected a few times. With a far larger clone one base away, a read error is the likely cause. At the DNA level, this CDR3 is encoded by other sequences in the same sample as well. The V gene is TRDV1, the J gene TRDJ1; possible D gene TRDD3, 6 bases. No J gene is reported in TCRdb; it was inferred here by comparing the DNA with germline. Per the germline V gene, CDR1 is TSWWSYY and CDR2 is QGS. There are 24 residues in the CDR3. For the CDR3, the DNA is TGTGCCCTTGGGGAAGGGAGAGGTTTGTATCTCTCTCCCGGGGGAAAAACCGGCACCGATAAACTCATCTTT. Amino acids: CALGEGRGLYLSPGGKTGTDKLIF.

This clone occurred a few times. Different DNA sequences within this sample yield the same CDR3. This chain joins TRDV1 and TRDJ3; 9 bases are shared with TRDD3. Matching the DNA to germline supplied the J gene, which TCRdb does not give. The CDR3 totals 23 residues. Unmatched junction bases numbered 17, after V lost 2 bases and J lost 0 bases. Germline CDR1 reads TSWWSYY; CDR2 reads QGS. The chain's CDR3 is CALGETGTILGESGSWDTRQMFF. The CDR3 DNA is TGTGCTCTTGGGGAAACGGGCACAATACTGGGGGAATCAGGCTCCTGGGACACCCGACAGATGTTTTTC.

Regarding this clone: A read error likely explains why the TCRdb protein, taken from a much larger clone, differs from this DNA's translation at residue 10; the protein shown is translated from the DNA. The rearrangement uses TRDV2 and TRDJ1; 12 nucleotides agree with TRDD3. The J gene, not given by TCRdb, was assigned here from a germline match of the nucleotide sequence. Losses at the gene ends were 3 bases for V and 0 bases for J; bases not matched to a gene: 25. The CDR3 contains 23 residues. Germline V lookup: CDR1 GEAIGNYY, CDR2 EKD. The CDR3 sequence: CACDPRLSYGVLGDTPYTDKLIF. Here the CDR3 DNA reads TGTGCCTGTGACCCTCGCCTCTCCTACGGCGTACTGGGGGATACCCCGTACACCGATAAACTCATCTTT.

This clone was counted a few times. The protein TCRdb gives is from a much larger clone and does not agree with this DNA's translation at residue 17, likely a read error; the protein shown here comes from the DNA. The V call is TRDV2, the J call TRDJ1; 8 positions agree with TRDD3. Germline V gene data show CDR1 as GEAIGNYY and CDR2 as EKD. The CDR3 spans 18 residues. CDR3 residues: CACDPLGEATGGSHKLTF. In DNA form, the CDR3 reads TGTGCCTGTGACCCCTTAGGGGAGGCGACTGGGGGCTCCCATAAACTCACCTTT.

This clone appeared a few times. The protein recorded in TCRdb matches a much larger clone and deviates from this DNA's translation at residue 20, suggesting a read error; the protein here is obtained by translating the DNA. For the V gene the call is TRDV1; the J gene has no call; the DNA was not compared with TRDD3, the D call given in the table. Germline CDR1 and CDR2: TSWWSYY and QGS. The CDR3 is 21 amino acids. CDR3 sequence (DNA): TGTGCTCTTGGGGAACTAGCCAACCTTCCTACGTCAACGGTTGGATCCGATAAACTCACCTTT. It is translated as CALGELANLPTSTVGSDKLTF.

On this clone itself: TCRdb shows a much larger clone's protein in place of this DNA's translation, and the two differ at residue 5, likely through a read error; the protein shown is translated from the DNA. The CDR3 DNA is TGTGCCTGTGACACTATTTCGTACACCGATAAACTCATCTTT. Amino acids: CACDTISYTDKLIF. V usage is TRDV2 and J usage is TRDJ1; no clear D. Matching the DNA to germline supplied the J gene, which TCRdb does not give. This CDR3 has 14 amino acids. Germline V gene sequence: CDR1 GEAIGNYY, CDR2 EKD. V was cut by 1 base and J by 0 bases, with 8 bases left in between.

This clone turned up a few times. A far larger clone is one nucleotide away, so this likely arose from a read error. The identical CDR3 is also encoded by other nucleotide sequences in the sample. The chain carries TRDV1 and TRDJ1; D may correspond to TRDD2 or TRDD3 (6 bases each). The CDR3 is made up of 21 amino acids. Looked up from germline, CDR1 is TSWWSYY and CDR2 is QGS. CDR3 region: CALGGGPTGRCPPNYTDKLIF. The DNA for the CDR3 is TGTGCCCTTGGGGGCGGTCCTACGGGGCGGTGTCCACCTAACTACACCGATAAACTCATCTTT.

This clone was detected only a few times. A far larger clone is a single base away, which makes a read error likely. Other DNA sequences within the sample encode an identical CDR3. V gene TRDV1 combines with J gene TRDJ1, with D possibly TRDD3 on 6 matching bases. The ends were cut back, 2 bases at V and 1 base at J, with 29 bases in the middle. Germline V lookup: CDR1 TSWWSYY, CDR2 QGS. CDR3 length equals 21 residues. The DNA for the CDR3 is TGTGCTCTTGGGGAATTTAGCCCGGCACACCGGGGATTCAGATTCACCGATAAACTCATCTTT. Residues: CALGEFSPAHRGFRFTDKLIF.

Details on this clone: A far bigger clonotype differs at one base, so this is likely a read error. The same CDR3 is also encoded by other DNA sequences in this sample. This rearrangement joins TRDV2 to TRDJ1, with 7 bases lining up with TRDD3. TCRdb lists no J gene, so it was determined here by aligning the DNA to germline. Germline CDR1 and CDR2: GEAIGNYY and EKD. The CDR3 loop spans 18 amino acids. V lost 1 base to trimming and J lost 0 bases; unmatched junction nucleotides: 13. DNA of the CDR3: TGTGCCTGTGACACGATGGAGGGGGGATCCCCGTACACCGATAAACTCATCTTT. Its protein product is CACDTMEGGSPYTDKLIF.

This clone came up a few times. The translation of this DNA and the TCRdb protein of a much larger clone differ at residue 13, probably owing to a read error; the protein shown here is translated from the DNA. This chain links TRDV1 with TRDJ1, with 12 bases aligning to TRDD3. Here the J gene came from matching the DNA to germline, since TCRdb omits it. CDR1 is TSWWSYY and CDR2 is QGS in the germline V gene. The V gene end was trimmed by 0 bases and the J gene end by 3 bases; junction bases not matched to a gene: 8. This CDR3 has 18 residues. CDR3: CALGELGHWGIHADKLIF. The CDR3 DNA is TGTGCTCTTGGGGAACTTGGTCACTGGGGGATACACGCCGATAAACTCATCTTT.

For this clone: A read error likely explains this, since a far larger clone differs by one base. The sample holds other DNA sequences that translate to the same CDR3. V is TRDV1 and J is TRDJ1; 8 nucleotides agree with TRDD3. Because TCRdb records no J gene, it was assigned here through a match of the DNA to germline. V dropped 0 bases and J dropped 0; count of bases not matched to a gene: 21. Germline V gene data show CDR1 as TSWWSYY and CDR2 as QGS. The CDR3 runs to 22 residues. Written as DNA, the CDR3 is TGTGCTCTTGGGGAACTAACGTCCTTGCCCTGGGGGACCCTCTCGTACACCGATAAACTCATCTTT. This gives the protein CALGELTSLPWGTLSYTDKLIF.

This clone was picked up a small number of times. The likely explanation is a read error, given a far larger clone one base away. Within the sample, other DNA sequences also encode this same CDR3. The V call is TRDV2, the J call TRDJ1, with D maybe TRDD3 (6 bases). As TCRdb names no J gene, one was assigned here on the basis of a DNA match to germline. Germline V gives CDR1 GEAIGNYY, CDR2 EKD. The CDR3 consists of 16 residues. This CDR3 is CACDPTGWGITDKLIF. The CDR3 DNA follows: TGTGCCTGTGACCCTACTGGCTGGGGTATCACCGACAAACTCATCTTT.

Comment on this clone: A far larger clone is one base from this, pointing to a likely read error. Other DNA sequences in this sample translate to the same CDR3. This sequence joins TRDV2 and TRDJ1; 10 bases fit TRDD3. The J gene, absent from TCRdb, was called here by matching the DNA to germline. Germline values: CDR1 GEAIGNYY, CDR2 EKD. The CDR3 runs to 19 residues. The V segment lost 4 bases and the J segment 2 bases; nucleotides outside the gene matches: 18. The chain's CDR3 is CACDTMRVWGIGTTDKLIF. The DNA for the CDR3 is TGTGCCTGTGATACGATGAGAGTCTGGGGGATAGGAACGACCGATAAACTCATCTTT.

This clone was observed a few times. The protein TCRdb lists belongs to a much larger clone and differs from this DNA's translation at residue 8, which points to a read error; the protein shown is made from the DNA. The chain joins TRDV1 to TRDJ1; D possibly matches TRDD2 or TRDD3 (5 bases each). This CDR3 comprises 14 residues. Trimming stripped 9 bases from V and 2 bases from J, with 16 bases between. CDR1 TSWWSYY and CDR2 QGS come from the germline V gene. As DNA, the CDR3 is TGTGCTCTCCTACGTCCCTGGGAGACCGATAAACTCATCTTT. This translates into CALLRPWETDKLIF.

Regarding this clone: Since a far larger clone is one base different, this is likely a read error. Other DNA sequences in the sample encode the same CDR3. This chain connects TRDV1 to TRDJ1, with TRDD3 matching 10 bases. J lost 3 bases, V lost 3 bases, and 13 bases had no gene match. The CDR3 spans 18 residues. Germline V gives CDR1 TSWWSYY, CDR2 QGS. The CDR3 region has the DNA TGTGCTCTTGGGGAGCTGGGATTCCTAGGGGGATACGCCGATAAACTCATCTTT. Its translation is CALGELGFLGGYADKLIF.

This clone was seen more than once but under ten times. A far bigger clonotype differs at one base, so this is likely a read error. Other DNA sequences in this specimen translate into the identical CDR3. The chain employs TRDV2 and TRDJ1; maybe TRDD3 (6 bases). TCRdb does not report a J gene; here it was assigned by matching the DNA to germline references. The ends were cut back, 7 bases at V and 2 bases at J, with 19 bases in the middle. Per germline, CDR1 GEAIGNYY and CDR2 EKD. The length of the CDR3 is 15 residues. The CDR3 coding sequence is TGTGCCTGCGACCCGGCCGGGGGGGAAACCGATAAACTCATCTTT. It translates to CACDPAGGETDKLIF.

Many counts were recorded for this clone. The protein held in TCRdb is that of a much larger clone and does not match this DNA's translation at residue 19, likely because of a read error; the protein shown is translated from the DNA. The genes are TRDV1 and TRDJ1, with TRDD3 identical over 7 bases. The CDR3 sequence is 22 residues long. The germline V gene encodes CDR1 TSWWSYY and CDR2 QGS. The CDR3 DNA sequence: TGTGCTCTTGGGGAACTCAAGGTACCTACTGGGGATAAGCCCGGGGACACCGATGAACTCATCTTT. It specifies CALGELKVPTGDKPGDTDELIF.

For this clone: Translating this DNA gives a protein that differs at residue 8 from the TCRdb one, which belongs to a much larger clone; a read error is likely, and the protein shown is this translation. CDR3 residues: CACDTLGGTLPVADKLIF. CDR3 nucleotide sequence: TGTGCCTGTGACACCCTCGGGGGTACGCTTCCCGTCGCCGATAAACTCATCTTT. V and J are TRDV2 and TRDJ1; D possibly uses TRDD2 or TRDD3 (5 bases each). Assignment of the J gene here rests on matching the DNA to germline, because TCRdb gives none. With 0 bases removed from V and 3 bases from J, the gap between germline ends came to 22 bases. The CDR3 has 18 residues. The germline CDR1 and CDR2 sequences are GEAIGNYY and EKD.

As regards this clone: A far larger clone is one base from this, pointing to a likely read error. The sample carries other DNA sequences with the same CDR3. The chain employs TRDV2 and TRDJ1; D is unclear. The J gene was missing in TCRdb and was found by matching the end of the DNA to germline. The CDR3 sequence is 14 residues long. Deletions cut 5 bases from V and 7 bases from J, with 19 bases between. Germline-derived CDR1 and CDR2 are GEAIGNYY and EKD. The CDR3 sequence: CACADLLTVGKLIF. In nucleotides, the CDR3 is TGTGCCTGTGCAGACCTGCTAACGGTAGGTAAACTCATCTTT.

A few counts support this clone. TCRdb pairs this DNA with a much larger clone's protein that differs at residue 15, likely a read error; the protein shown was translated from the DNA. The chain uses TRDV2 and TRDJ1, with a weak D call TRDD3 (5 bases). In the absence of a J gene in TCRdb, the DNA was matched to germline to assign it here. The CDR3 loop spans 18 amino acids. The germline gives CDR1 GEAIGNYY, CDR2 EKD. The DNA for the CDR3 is TGTGCCTGTGACACATCTACGACCTGGGCCCCGTACACCGATGAACTCATCTTT. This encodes CACDTSTTWAPYTDELIF.

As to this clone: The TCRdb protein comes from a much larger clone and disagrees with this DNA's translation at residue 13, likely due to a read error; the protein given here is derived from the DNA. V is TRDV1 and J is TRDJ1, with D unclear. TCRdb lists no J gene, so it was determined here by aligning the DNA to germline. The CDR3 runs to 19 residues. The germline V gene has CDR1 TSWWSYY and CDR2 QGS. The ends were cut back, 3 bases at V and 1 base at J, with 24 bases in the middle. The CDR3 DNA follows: TGTGCTCTTGGGGATCCGCCCAATTTCCCCCTGCCTCTCACCGATAAACTCATCTTT. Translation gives CALGDPPNFPLPLTDKLIF.

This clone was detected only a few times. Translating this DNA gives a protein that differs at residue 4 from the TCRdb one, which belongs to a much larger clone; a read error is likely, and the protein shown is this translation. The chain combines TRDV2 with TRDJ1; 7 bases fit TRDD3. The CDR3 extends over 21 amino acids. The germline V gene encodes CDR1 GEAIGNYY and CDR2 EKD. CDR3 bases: TGTGCCTGTGTCACCAAGGCACTGGGGATCGGGCTGGACCCGTACACCGATAAACTCATCTTT. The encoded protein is CACVTKALGIGLDPYTDKLIF.

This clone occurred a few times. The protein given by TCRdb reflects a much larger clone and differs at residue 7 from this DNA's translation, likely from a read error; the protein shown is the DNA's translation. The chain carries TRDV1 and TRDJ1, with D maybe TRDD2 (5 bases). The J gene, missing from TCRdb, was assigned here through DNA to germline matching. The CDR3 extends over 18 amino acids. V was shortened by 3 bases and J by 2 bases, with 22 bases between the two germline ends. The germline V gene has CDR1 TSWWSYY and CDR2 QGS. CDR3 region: CALGDFSPFPGRTDKLIF. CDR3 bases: TGTGCTCTTGGGGACTTTTCACCGTTTCCTGGTCGAACCGATAAACTCATCTTT.

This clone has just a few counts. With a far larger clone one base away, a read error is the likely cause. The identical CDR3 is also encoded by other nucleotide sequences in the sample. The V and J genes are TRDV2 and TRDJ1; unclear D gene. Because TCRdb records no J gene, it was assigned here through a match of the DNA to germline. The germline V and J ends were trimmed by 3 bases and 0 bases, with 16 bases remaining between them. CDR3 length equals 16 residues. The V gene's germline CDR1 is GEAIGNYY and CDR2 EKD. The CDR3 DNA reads TGTGCCTGTGACCTACTATCCTCCGGGTACACCGATAAACTCATCTTT. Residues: CACDLLSSGYTDKLIF.

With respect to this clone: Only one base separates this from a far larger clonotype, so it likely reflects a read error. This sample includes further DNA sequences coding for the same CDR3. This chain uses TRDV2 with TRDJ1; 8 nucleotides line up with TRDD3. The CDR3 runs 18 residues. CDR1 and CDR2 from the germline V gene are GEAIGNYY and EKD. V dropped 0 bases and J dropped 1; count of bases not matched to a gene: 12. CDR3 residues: CACDTLAGGPALTDKLIF. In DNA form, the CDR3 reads TGTGCCTGTGACACCTTAGCTGGGGGACCTGCTCTCACCGATAAACTCATCTTT.